Described below is a single TCR beta chain sequence and its context. This sample stems from a study of blood T cell repertoires in COVID-19. Germline CDR1 SGDLS, CDR2 YYNGEE. This CDR3 has 17 residues. With V trimmed by 1 base and J by 3 bases, 12 bases remained unmatched. Here immunoSEQ multiplex PCR was the method, and the copy in TCRdb shows in-frame clones only, minus some. The sample consists of 250,000 to 350,000 clones, around 84% of them appearing once. The chain carries TRBV9 and TRBJ2-5; TRBD2 aligns across 7 bases. What was sequenced was PBMCs or T cells enriched from blood (not recorded which). This clonotype was obtained from a woman in her forties or fifties who had recovered from COVID-19. CDR3 sequence (DNA): TGTGCCAGCAGCGTAACGGAGGCGGCTAGCGGAGAAGAGACCCAGTACTTC. This gives the protein CASSVTEAASGEETQYF.